The rows below give T cell receptor beta chains drawn from one sample of a study of T cell changes during pregnancy in multiple sclerosis. Here immunoSEQ multiplex PCR was the method, and the copy in TCRdb shows in-frame clones only, minus some. The sample shows roughly 23,000 clones, around 87% of them seen only once. The sequencing here drew on CD4+ T cells from peripheral blood mononuclear cells, taken in the second trimester of pregnancy. The source is a female donor in good health, enrolled as a control in a pregnancy study. CDR3s include the opening cysteine and the closing phenylalanine or tryptophan. A D gene is named only where the DNA matches it firmly. Some rows have no size entry. The others give once, few or many, or a class for an expanded clone.

j_call clone_size d_call v_call cdr3_aa cdr3_nt
TRBJ1-6 NA TRBD1 TRBV2 CASRGQGTSPLHF TGTGCCAGCAGGGGACAGGGGACTTCACCCCTCCACTTT
TRBJ2-3 NA TRBD2 TRBV5-5 CASSPGLAGGPDTQYF TGTGCCAGCAGCCCCGGACTAGCGGGAGGACCAGATACGCAGTATTTT
TRBJ1-3 NA NA TRBV19 CASTQTGLSGNTIYF TGTGCCAGTACCCAGACAGGTCTCTCTGGAAACACCATATATTTT
TRBJ2-7 NA TRBD2 TRBV19 CASSPQPGLRIHEQYF TGTGCCAGTAGTCCCCAACCGGGACTAAGGATTCACGAGCAGTACTTC
TRBJ1-1 NA NA TRBV30 CAQQGMNTEAFF TGTGCCCAGCAGGGTATGAACACTGAAGCTTTCTTT
TRBJ2-1 NA TRBD2 TRBV6-6 CASSYSREDGEFF TGTGCCAGCAGTTACTCGCGGGAGGACGGGGAGTTCTTC
TRBJ2-7 few NA TRBV11-2 CASSLGRAGPGYSSYEQYF TGTGCCAGCAGCTTAGGGAGGGCAGGGCCCGGGTATAGCTCCTACGAGCAGTACTTC
TRBJ1-5 once NA TRBV4-2 CASSQRGESNQPQHF TGTGCCAGCAGCCAAAGAGGAGAGAGCAATCAGCCCCAGCATTTT
TRBJ2-5 NA TRBD1 TRBV19 CASNPGQYQETQYF TGTGCCAGTAACCCGGGACAGTATCAAGAGACCCAGTACTTC
TRBJ2-2 NA TRBD2 TRBV27 CASSFGGANGELFF TGTGCCAGCAGTTTCGGGGGGGCAAACGGGGAGCTGTTTTTT
TRBJ2-7 NA TRBD1 TRBV7-8 CASSLLRDRPHYEQYF TGTGCCAGCAGCTTACTCCGGGACAGACCTCACTACGAGCAGTACTTC
TRBJ1-2 NA TRBD1 TRBV27 CASSGRDRGHHGYTF TGTGCCAGCAGTGGCCGGGACAGGGGGCACCATGGCTACACCTTC
TRBJ2-1 NA TRBD2 TRBV29-1 CSAATSGGDNEQFF TGCAGCGCCGCGACTAGCGGGGGGGATAATGAGCAGTTCTTC
TRBJ1-1 once TRBD1 TRBV10-3 CAISESNSKRAGGLTEAFF TGTGCCATCAGTGAGTCGAATTCCAAAAGGGCAGGGGGCCTGACTGAAGCTTTCTTT
TRBJ1-5 NA TRBD1 TRBV19 CASSAAGTGENQPQHF TGTGCCAGTAGTGCGGCCGGGACAGGGGAGAATCAGCCCCAGCATTTT
TRBJ2-3 NA TRBD2 TRBV6-6 CASSRYTSGTTDTQYF TGTGCCAGCAGCCGTTATACTAGCGGAACCACAGATACGCAGTATTTT
TRBJ2-7 NA NA TRBV5-5 CASSPSGTPFSSYEQYF TGTGCCAGCAGCCCGTCCGGGACTCCCTTTAGCTCCTACGAGCAGTACTTC
TRBJ2-7 NA NA TRBV5-1 CASSLAPFEVYEQYF TGCGCCAGCAGCTTGGCACCCTTCGAGGTATACGAGCAGTACTTC
TRBJ1-5 NA NA TRBV7-2 CASSSGGGNQPQHF TGTGCCAGCAGCTCCGGAGGGGGCAATCAGCCCCAGCATTTT
TRBJ2-3 NA NA TRBV11-2 CASSLGGSADTQYF TGTGCCAGCAGCTTAGGTGGCAGCGCAGATACGCAGTATTTT
TRBJ1-2 NA NA TRBV19 CASYSSGRRPARGYTF TGTGCCAGTTATTCATCCGGCCGGCGTCCGGCGAGGGGCTACACCTTC
TRBJ2-4 few TRBD1 TRBV6-1 CASSGSGTGAILAKNIQYF TGTGCCAGCAGTGGCTCCGGGACAGGGGCCATACTAGCCAAAAACATTCAGTACTTC
TRBJ1-5 NA TRBD1 TRBV5-1 CASSLGTGGYSNQPQHF TGCGCCAGCAGCTTGGGGACAGGGGGCTATAGCAATCAGCCCCAGCATTTT
TRBJ2-1 NA NA TRBV5-1 CASSLQGRGNNEQFF TGCGCCAGCAGCTTACAGGGTCGGGGTAACAATGAGCAGTTCTTC
TRBJ2-5 NA TRBD2 TRBV6-1 CASSVGLAGGQETQYF TGTGCCAGCAGTGTAGGACTAGCGGGGGGGCAAGAGACCCAGTACTTC
TRBJ2-7 NA NA TRBV9 CASSAGTQSSYEQYF TGTGCCAGCAGCGCTGGGACACAGAGCTCCTACGAGCAGTACTTC
TRBJ2-5 NA TRBD2 TRBV10-1 CASSPSRGEETQYF TGCGCCAGCAGCCCCAGCCGGGGGGAAGAGACCCAGTACTTC
TRBJ1-1 NA TRBD1 TRBV4-1 CASSLPSDRARAGTEAFF TGCGCCAGCAGCCTGCCATCGGACAGGGCGCGTGCGGGCACTGAAGCTTTCTTT
TRBJ2-7 NA NA TRBV5-6 CASSLGAYEQYF TGTGCCAGCAGCTTGGGCGCCTACGAGCAGTACTTC
TRBJ1-2 NA TRBD1 TRBV27 CASSFRQGEDGYTF TGTGCCAGCAGTTTTAGGCAGGGGGAGGATGGCTACACCTTC
TRBJ1-6 NA TRBD1 TRBV19 CASSIRGPQISLHF TGTGCCAGTAGTATAAGGGGGCCCCAGATTTCCCTCCACTTT
TRBJ2-5 NA NA TRBV4-1 CASSQGQKETQYF TGCGCCAGCAGCCAAGGACAGAAAGAGACCCAGTACTTC
TRBJ2-1 NA NA TRBV10-3 CAMSDYLVGEQFF TGTGCCATGTCGGACTATCTCGTGGGTGAGCAGTTCTTC
TRBJ2-7 NA NA TRBV15 CATSRDFIEQYF TGTGCCACCAGCAGAGATTTTATTGAGCAGTACTTC
TRBJ2-3 NA NA TRBV28 CASSFFFLGTDTQYF TGTGCCAGCAGTTTTTTTTTCCTCGGCACAGATACGCAGTATTTT
TRBJ1-1 NA TRBD1 TRBV5-3 CARSLGQGRSQNLNTEAFF TGTGCCAGAAGCTTGGGACAGGGAAGGAGCCAGAACTTGAACACTGAAGCTTTCTTT
TRBJ2-1 few TRBD2 TRBV6-4 CASSEKRGERHSYNEQFF TGTGCCAGCAGTGAGAAGCGGGGGGAAAGGCACTCCTACAATGAGCAGTTCTTC
TRBJ2-7 NA NA TRBV5-4 CASSLGRGPPQYF TGTGCCAGCAGCTTGGGCAGGGGACCCCCGCAGTACTTC
TRBJ2-1 NA NA TRBV30 CAWSVGRDGEQFF TGTGCCTGGAGTGTAGGGCGGGACGGGGAGCAGTTCTTC
TRBJ2-2 NA NA TRBV9 CASSVGAGLDTGELFF TGTGCCAGCAGCGTAGGGGCAGGTCTGGACACCGGGGAGCTGTTTTTT
TRBJ2-3 NA NA TRBV5-1 CASSLDGDTDTQYF TGCGCCAGCAGCTTGGACGGGGACACAGATACGCAGTATTTT
TRBJ1-5 few NA TRBV10-3 CAISESGGSNQPQHF TGTGCCATCAGTGAGTCCGGCGGCAGCAATCAGCCCCAGCATTTT
TRBJ2-2 once TRBD1 TRBV11-1 CASSGTVANTGELFF TGTGCCAGCAGCGGGACAGTCGCGAACACCGGGGAGCTGTTTTTT
TRBJ2-7 NA TRBD2 TRBV28 CASSLLDVFGTSEFYEQYF TGTGCCAGCAGTTTACTGGATGTTTTCGGGACTAGCGAGTTCTACGAGCAGTACTTC
TRBJ2-4 medium-sized TRBD1 TRBV5-6 CASTGTGLPLAKNIQYF TGTGCCAGTACCGGGACAGGGCTACCACTAGCCAAAAACATTCAGTACTTC
TRBJ2-3 once TRBD2 TRBV4-2 CASSQLRRTSGGALGTDTQYF TGTGCCAGCAGCCAACTCAGGCGGACTAGCGGGGGGGCATTGGGCACAGATACGCAGTATTTT
TRBJ2-2 NA NA TRBV19 CASSIQGGSTGELFF TGTGCCAGTAGTATCCAGGGTGGTAGCACCGGGGAGCTGTTTTTT
TRBJ1-1 few TRBD1 TRBV29-1 CSGHRAQGGTEAFF TGCAGCGGGCACAGGGCTCAGGGGGGAACTGAAGCTTTCTTT
TRBJ1-2 NA TRBD1 TRBV27 CASSPWDRGRIPYQNGYTF TGTGCCAGCAGTCCCTGGGACAGGGGTCGCATCCCCTATCAGAATGGCTACACCTTC
TRBJ2-7 NA NA TRBV2 CASSRPPAYEQYF TGTGCCAGCAGTAGACCCCCAGCGTACGAGCAGTACTTC
TRBJ2-3 once TRBD2 TRBV5-1 CASSLVPGGSGGPDTQYF TGCGCCAGCAGCTTGGTCCCCGGGGGGAGCGGGGGCCCAGATACGCAGTATTTT
TRBJ1-1 NA NA TRBV6-6 CASSYFNPQLSAFF TGTGCCAGCAGTTACTTTAACCCTCAGTTATCGGCTTTCTTT
TRBJ2-1 NA NA TRBV9 CASSGIQGVNEQFF TGTGCCAGCAGCGGCATCCAGGGTGTGAATGAGCAGTTCTTC
TRBJ2-6 NA TRBD1 TRBV12-5 CASGLAGTGGSRANVLTF TGTGCTAGTGGTTTGGCCGGGACAGGGGGCAGTAGGGCCAACGTCCTGACTTTC
TRBJ2-5 NA NA TRBV7-7 CASSRGGWETQYF TGTGCCAGCAGCCGAGGAGGGTGGGAGACCCAGTACTTC
TRBJ1-3 NA NA TRBV6-5 CASSYTPGGSGNTIYF TGTGCCAGCAGTTACACCCCCGGGGGCTCTGGAAACACCATATATTTT
TRBJ2-5 NA TRBD1 TRBV5-5 CASSFSWDREETQYF TGTGCCAGCAGCTTCTCCTGGGACAGGGAAGAGACCCAGTACTTC